Each of the 10 T cell receptor beta chains below was sequenced from the same sample in a study of identical twins. TCRdb processed the 5' RACE reads anew with MiXCR; each CDR3 protein has one entry. Of 690,000 or so distinct CDR3 sequences in the sample, roughly 6% are singletons; the top ten hold about 1.8%. The material sequenced was naive T cells sorted from blood. Receptor source: a man aged 18 to 30 in good health.

The chain is built from TRBV2 and TRBJ2-2; tentatively, D is TRBD2 (6 bases). The CDR3 length is 14 residues. The germline gives CDR1 SNHLY, CDR2 FYNNEI. V was cut by 8 bases and J by 1 base, with 11 bases left in between. Written as DNA, the CDR3 is TGTGCCAGCGGGGCTAGCGAGAACACCGGGGAGCTGTTTTTT. This encodes CASGASENTGELFF.

The V and J genes are TRBV19 and TRBJ2-1, with D perhaps assigned TRBD1 or TRBD2 (6 bases each). CDR3 length: 13 amino acids. The germline CDR1 and CDR2 sequences are LNHDA and SQIVND (reference sequence). V lost 6 bases and J 2 bases, leaving 8 bases between the germline ends. CDR3 coding DNA: TGTGCCAGTAGGGGGGGCCCCTACAATGAGCAGTTCTTC. It translates to CASRGGPYNEQFF.

The sample holds a few counts of this clonotype. The chain is built from TRBV5-1 and TRBJ2-7, with D perhaps TRBD2 (6 bases). The CDR3 is 17 amino acids. Trimming stripped 0 bases from V and 1 base from J, with 17 bases between. In germline, CDR1 is SGHRS, CDR2 YFSETQ. CDR3 in amino acids: CASSLGAGSSWSYEQYF. For the CDR3, the DNA is TGCGCCAGCAGCTTGGGTGCGGGGTCGTCTTGGTCCTACGAGCAGTACTTC.

This clonotype was seen ten or more times. V is TRBV7-2 and J is TRBJ2-6; no definite D call. Germline V gives CDR1 SGHTA, CDR2 FQGNSA. The CDR3 covers 15 residues. Trimming took 4 bases from V and 0 from J, leaving 7 bases between them. CDR3 protein: CASSSDYSGANVLTF. In DNA form, the CDR3 reads TGTGCCAGCAGCTCGGATTACTCTGGGGCCAACGTCCTGACTTTC.

This clonotype has at least ten counts. V usage is TRBV19 and J usage is TRBJ2-7; D uncertain. This CDR3 has 14 amino acids. The V and J ends lost 3 bases and 0 bases respectively, with 9 bases between them. Germline CDR1 LNHDA, CDR2 SQIVND (reference sequence). As DNA, the CDR3 is TGTGCCAGTAGTATGAACAGCAACTCCTACGAGCAGTACGTC. Translating gives CASSMNSNSYEQYV.

This clonotype was detected ten times or more. V gene TRBV29-1 combines with J gene TRBJ2-7, with TRBD2 identical over 7 bases. This CDR3 has 14 amino acids. Germline V gene lookup returns CDR1 SQVTM and CDR2 ANQGSEA. V dropped 7 bases and J dropped 6; count of bases not matched to a gene: 15. The CDR3 DNA sequence: TGCAGCGCCCAGCTAAGCGGGACTAAGGGCGAGCAGTACTTC. Amino acids: CSAQLSGTKGEQYF.

This clonotype was observed many times. This chain links TRBV20-1 with TRBJ2-7, with 12 nucleotides matching TRBD1. The ends lost 5 bases at V and 1 base at J; junction bases unmatched: 3. CDR1 and CDR2 from the germline V gene are DFQATT and SNEGSKA (reference sequence). This CDR3 contains 14 residues. CDR3 nucleotide sequence: TGCAGTGCTTTGGGACAGGGGGCTTCCTACGAGCAGTACTTC. Encoded protein: CSALGQGASYEQYF.

V gene TRBV27 combines with J gene TRBJ2-6; D unclear. Germline V gene sequence: CDR1 MNHEY, CDR2 SMNVEV (reference sequence). The ends were cut back, 2 bases at V and 0 bases at J, with 17 bases in the middle. This CDR3 contains 19 residues. The CDR3 DNA reads as TGTGCCAGCAGTTTACAAACGTTGTGGACCCTCTCTGGGGCCAACGTCCTGACTTTC. It specifies CASSLQTLWTLSGANVLTF.

This clonotype was counted at least ten times. CDR3 sequence (DNA): TGCAGCGTTGAGACAGATACCGGGGAGCTGTTTTTT. Encoded protein: CSVETDTGELFF. The chain combines TRBV29-1 with TRBJ2-2, with D perhaps TRBD1 (5 bases). Germline loops: CDR1 SQVTM, CDR2 ANQGSEA. The CDR3 extends over 12 amino acids. V shed 3 bases and J shed 5 bases, with 7 bases lying between them.

This clonotype was counted at least ten times. The V gene is TRBV5-1, the J gene TRBJ2-3, with D perhaps TRBD2 (7 bases). V was cut by 0 bases and J by 4 bases, with 15 bases left in between. This CDR3 comprises 16 residues. The germline V gene has CDR1 SGHRS and CDR2 YFSETQ. Here the CDR3 DNA reads TGCGCCAGCAGCTTGGATCGCGGGGGCGGCTCAGATACGCAGTATTTT. Encoded protein: CASSLDRGGGSDTQYF.